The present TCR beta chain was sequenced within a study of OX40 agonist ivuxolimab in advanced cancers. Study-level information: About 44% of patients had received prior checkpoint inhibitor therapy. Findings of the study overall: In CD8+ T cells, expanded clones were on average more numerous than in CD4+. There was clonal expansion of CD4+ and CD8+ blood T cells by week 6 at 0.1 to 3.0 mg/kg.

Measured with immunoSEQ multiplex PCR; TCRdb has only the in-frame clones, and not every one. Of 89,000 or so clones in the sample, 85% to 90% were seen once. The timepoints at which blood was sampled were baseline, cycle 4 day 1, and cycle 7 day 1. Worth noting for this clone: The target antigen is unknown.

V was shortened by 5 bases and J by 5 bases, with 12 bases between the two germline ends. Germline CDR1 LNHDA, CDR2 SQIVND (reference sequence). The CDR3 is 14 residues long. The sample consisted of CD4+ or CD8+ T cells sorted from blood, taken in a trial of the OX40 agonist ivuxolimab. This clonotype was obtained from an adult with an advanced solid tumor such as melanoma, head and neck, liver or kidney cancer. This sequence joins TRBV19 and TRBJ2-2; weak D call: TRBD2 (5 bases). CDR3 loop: CASSPRTWTGELFF. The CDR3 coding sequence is TGTGCCAGTAGTCCCCGGACTTGGACCGGGGAGCTGTTTTTT.